This T cell receptor (beta chain) came from a study of blood T cell repertoires in COVID-19. Whole-study context: From the United States, Italy and Spain came samples of acute and convalescent COVID-19. Sample material is recorded as cDNA or gDNA derived from T cells, B-cell-depleted T cells, or PBMCs.

Germline loops: CDR1 SGHNT, CDR2 YYREEE (reference sequence). Trimming pared 4 bases from V and 2 bases from J, leaving 18 bases between. CDR3 length: 16 residues. Per the study methods: By means of reference gene primer amplification, nucleated cell counts were estimated. Sequencing used immunoSEQ multiplex PCR; TCRdb keeps in-frame clones, though not all of them. V, J and clone size reflect that table, while D and trimming were determined from the DNA. The repertoire consists of hundreds of thousands of clones, with approximately 85% occurring once and the leading ten covering roughly 5.3%. The receptor comes from a man aged 50-60 years with active or convalescent COVID-19. Sequenced sample: peripheral blood. This chain links TRBV5-4 with TRBJ1-2; the D is unclear. The CDR3 DNA reads as TGTGCCAGCAGCCCAGCGGGAGGACCGACGAACTATGGCTACACCTTC. Its translation: CASSPAGGPTNYGYTF.